These 3 T cell receptor beta chains were sequenced from one sample in a study of high-grade serous ovarian cancer treatment subgroups. Generated by immunoSEQ multiplex PCR, the TCRdb table keeps only in-frame clones and is missing some. Of under 11,000 clones in the sample, about 63% were seen once. Tumor samples were obtained before definitive surgery or chemotherapy. The specimen sequenced was tumor tissue. The receptor source for this set is a human donor with high-grade serous ovarian cancer.

The chain links TRBV6-1 to TRBJ2-7, with 7 positions matching TRBD2. This CDR3 region has 14 residues. Germline trimming cut 1 base from V and 0 bases from J; bases unmatched to any gene: 0. Germline CDR1 MNHNS, CDR2 SASEGT. CDR3 in amino acids: CASSEGGGSYEQYF. The CDR3, as DNA: TGTGCCAGCAGTGAAGGCGGGGGCTCCTACGAGCAGTACTTC.

This chain uses TRBV29-1 with TRBJ2-7; perhaps D is TRBD1 or TRBD2 (5 bases each). This CDR3 spans 12 amino acids. The ends were cut back, 7 bases at V and 4 bases at J, with 14 bases in the middle. Germline-derived CDR1 and CDR2 are SQVTM and ANQGSEA. CDR3 amino acids: CSGGTSSYEQYF. CDR3 nucleotide sequence: TGCAGCGGGGGCACTAGTTCTTACGAGCAGTACTTC.

This rearrangement joins TRBV10-3 to TRBJ2-5; 7 bases are a match to TRBD1. The CDR3 spans 13 residues. Germline CDR1 reads ENHRY; CDR2 reads SYGVKD. Unmatched junction bases numbered 5, after V lost 6 bases and J lost 4 bases. DNA for the CDR3: TGTGCCATCAGACATTCAGGGGGAGAGACCCAGTACTTC. Translating it yields CAIRHSGGETQYF.